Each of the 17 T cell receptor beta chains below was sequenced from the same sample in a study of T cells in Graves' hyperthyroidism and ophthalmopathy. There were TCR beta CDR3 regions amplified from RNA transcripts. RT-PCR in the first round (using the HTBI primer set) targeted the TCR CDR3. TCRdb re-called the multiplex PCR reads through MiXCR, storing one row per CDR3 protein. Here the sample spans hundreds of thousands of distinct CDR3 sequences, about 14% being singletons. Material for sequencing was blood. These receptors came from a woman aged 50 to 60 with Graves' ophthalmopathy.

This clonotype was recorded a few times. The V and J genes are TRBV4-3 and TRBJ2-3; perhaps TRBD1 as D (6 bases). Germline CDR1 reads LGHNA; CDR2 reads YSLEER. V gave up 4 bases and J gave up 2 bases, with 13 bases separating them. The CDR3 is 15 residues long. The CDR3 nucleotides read TGCGCCAGCAGCCCCACAGGGCTTTACACAGATACGCAGTATTTT. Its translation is CASSPTGLYTDTQYF.

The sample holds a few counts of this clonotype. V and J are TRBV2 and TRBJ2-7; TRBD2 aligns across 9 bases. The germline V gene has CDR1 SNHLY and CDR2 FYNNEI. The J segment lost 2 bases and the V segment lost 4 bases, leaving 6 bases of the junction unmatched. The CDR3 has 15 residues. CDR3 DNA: TGTGCCAGCAGTGGTCTAGCGGGAATAGCCTACGAGCAGTACTTC. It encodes CASSGLAGIAYEQYF.

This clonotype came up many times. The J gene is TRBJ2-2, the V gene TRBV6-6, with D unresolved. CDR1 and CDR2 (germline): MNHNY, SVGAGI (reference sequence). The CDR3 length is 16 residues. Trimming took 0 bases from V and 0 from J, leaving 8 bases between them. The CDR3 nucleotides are TGTGCCAGCAGTTACTCCATCCGGGCGAACACCGGGGAGCTGTTTTTT. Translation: CASSYSIRANTGELFF.

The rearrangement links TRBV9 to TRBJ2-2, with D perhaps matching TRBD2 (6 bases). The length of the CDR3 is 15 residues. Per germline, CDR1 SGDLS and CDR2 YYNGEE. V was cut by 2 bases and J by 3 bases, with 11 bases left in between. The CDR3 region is CASSVAGSYTGELFF. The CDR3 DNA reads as TGTGCCAGCAGCGTTGCCGGGAGCTACACCGGGGAGCTGTTTTTT.

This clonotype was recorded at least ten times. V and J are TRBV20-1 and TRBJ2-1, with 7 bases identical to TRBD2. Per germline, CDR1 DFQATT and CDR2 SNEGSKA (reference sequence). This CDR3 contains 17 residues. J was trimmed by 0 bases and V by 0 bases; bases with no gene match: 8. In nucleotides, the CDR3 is TGCAGTGCTAGAGATCTGGTTAGCGGGTCCTCCTACAATGAGCAGTTCTTC. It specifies CSARDLVSGSSYNEQFF.

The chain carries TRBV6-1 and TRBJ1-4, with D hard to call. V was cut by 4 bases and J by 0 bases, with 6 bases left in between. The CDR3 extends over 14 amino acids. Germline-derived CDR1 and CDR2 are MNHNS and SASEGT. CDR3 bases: TGTGCCAGCAGTGGGACTGCAACTAATGAAAAACTGTTTTTT. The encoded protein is CASSGTATNEKLFF.

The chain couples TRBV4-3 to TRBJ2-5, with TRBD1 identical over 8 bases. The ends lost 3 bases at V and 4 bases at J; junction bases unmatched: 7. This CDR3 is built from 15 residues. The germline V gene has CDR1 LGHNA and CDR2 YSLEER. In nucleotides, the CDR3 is TGCGCCAGCAGCCAGCGAGACAGGGGTGGAGAGACCCAGTACTTC. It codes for CASSQRDRGGETQYF.

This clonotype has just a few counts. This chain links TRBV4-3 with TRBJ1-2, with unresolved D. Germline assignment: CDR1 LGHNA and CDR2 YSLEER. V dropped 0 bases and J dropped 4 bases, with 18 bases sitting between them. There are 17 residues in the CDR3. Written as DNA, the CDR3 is TGCGCCAGCAGCCAAGATAGCGACCTTCCTGCTAGCTATGGCTACACCTTC. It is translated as CASSQDSDLPASYGYTF.

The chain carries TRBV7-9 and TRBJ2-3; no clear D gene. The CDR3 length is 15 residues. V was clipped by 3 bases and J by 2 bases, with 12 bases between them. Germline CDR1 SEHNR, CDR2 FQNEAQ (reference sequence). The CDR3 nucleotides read TGTGCCAGCAGCTTCGTTCAGAGACACACAGATACGCAGTATTTT. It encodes CASSFVQRHTDTQYF.

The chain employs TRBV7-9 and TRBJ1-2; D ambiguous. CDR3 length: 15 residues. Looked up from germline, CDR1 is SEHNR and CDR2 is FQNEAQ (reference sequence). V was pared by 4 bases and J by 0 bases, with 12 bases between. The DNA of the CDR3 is TGTGCCAGCAGCTCAGGAAGAAGTGCTAACTATGGCTACACCTTC. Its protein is CASSSGRSANYGYTF.

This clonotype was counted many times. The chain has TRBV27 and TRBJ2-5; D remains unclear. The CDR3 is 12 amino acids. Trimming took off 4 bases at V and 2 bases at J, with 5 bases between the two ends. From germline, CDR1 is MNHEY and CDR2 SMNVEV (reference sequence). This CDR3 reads CASSSPQETQYF. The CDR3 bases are TGTGCCAGCAGTTCACCGCAAGAGACCCAGTACTTC.

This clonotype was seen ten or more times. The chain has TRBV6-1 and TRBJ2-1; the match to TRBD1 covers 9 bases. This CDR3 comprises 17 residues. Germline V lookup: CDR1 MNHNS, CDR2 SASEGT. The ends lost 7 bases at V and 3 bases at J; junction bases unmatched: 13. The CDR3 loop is CASTLLPPGQGYNEQFF. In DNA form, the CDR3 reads TGTGCCAGCACCCTCCTGCCCCCGGGACAGGGCTACAATGAGCAGTTCTTC.

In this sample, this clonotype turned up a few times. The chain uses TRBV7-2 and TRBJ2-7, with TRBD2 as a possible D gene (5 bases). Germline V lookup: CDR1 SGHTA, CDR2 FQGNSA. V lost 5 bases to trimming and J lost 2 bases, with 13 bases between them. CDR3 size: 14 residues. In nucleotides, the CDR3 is TGTGCCAGCAGCCCGGACGGAGGAGCCTACGAGCAGTACTTC. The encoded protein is CASSPDGGAYEQYF.

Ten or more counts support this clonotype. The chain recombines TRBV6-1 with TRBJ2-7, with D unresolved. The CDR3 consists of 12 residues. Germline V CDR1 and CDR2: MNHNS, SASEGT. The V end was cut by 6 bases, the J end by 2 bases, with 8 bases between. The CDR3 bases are TGTGCCAGCAGGCCTGAACCCTACGAGCAGTACTTC. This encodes CASRPEPYEQYF.

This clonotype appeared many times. The CDR3 coding sequence is TGTGCCAGCAGCCGAAAGGACACTGAAGCTTTCTTT. Its translation is CASSRKDTEAFF. The chain combines TRBV7-9 with TRBJ1-1; D remains unclear. The CDR3 extends over 12 amino acids. In germline, CDR1 is SEHNR, CDR2 FQNEAQ (reference sequence). With 5 bases removed from V and 3 bases from J, the gap between germline ends came to 7 bases.

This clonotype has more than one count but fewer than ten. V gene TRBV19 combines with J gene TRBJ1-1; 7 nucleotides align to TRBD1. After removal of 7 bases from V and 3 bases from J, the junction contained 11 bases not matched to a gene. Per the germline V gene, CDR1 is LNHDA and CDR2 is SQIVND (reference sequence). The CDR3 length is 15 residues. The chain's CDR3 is CASTQRGRRDTEAFF. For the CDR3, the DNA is TGTGCCAGTACCCAGAGGGGGCGGAGGGACACTGAAGCTTTCTTT.

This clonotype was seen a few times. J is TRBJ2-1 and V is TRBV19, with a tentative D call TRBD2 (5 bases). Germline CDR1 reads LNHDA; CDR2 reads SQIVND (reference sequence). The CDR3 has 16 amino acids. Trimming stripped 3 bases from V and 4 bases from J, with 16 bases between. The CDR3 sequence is CASSMGALGEYNEQFF. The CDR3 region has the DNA TGTGCCAGTAGTATGGGTGCACTCGGGGAGTACAATGAGCAGTTCTTC. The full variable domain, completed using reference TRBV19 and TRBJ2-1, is DGGITQSPKYLFRKEGQNVTLSCEQNLNHDAMYWYRQDPGQGLRLIYYSQIVNDFQKGDIAEGYSVSREKKESFPLTVTSAQKNPTAFYLCASSMGALGEYNEQFFGPGTRLTVL.